This TCR beta chain originates from a study of T cell responses to AZD1222 COVID-19 vaccine. The overall study: Pooled in the analysis were second doses at about 4 or about 12 weeks.

TCRdb keeps only in-frame clones here, not all; method: immunoSEQ multiplex PCR. The sample holds roughly 100,000 clones; about 88% are singletons and the top ten take less than 6%. The ends were cut back, 0 bases at V and 0 bases at J, with 10 bases in the middle. The CDR3 has 16 residues. CDR1 and CDR2 (germline): LGHDT, YNNKEL (reference sequence). The starting material was peripheral blood, obtained on day 0 of AZD1222 vaccination. V is TRBV3-1 (or the pseudogene TRBV3-2) and J is TRBJ2-3, with D tentatively TRBD2 (5 bases). This TCR was recovered from an adult in good health. The CDR3, as DNA: TGTGCCAGCAGCCAAGAGTTGGGAGTTAGCACAGATACGCAGTATTTT. Translation gives CASSQELGVSTDTQYF.